This TCR beta chain came from a study of T cell responses to AZD1222 COVID-19 vaccine (dated by TCRdb to 2020 to 2023). With regard to the full study: TCR sequencing covered more than 230 trial participants: about 210 given two doses of AZD1222 and approximately 26 given two doses of MenACWY control vaccine. Enrollment into the trials was organized by age into subgroups of 18-55, 56-69 and 70-plus years, and those subgroups contained about 150, 27 and 61 TCR-sequenced participants, respectively.

As concerns this clone: The antigen it recognizes is unknown. No quality values exist for individual bases; no much larger clone is one base distant.

From the cysteine up to the phenylalanine, the CDR3 has a length of 15 residues. Only the CDR3 part of the read is kept: 45 bases, read in frame from the first base. Based on the germline V gene, the CDR1 and CDR2 sequences are MNHEY and SVGAGI. V lost 10 bases and J lost 0 bases; the stretch between them is 16 bases long. Reading the label with the study, this specimen's time point is: about 28 days (+/-7) after the second vaccine dose. AZD1222 recipients whose second dose came at about 4 weeks and those whose second dose came at about 12 weeks were combined into one group, since spike-specific TCR depth and breadth did not differ between the two schedules. Vaccinee samples came from UK trials COV001 and COV002, including a single-blind randomized controlled phase 2/3 trial of AZD1222 (ChAdOx1 nCoV-19) in healthy adults. For TCRbeta chain sequencing, PBMC samples were collected from trial participants at day 0 and at day 28 after the second dose.

The CDR3 regions of human TCRbeta chains were analyzed by immunosequencing. The study's processing was this. Repertoire TCRs were matched against a reference library of SARS-CoV-2-specific TCRs generated with the MIRA antigen-specificity platform. Breadth meant the fraction of unique TCRs that were SARS-CoV-2-associated, whereas depth meant the fraction of total T cells that were SARS-CoV-2-associated. Each spike-specific TCR was assigned to its reactive spike region and to a CD4 or CD8 class using the MIRA data. Log10-transformed breadth and depth values were compared by one-way ANOVA with Sidak's multiple comparisons tests. The clones in this table, taken by TCRdb from immuneACCESS, are in-frame only. Not every clone is retained; where verified, under half of the shortfall comes from an unresolved V gene, and the cause of the rest is unknown. That table gives V, J and clone size, and the DNA gave D and trimming. Here the sample has 150,000 to 200,000 clones; 88% occur a single time. Around 10% of the sample is in the top ten clones.

The research as a whole found: Nearly half of unique spike-specific TCRs reportedly recognized epitopes outside regions mutated in the B.1.351 and B.1.1.7 variants. In the small 56-69-year group, the increase in depth fell short of significance, most likely because of low power. Conclusions about previously exposed vaccinees are limited because only six or seven AZD1222 recipients were SARS-CoV-2 seropositive at baseline. Participants were mostly white British and included more females than males, and it was suggested by the authors that clonal diversity may have been underestimated. A significant rise in spike-specific TCR breadth and depth was observed after two AZD1222 doses relative to day 0 and relative to MenACWY recipients. Because no day 14 peak-response samples were available, repertoires were characterized only after the peak T cell response. The vaccine-associated CD4 TCRs covered the entire spike protein, and the dominant responses fell in regions 160-218 and 743-854.

The sequences come from peripheral blood, collected 28 days after the second AZD1222 dose. The source is an adult who received the AZD1222 COVID-19 vaccine. This receptor chain uses TRBV6-5 and TRBJ2-1, with a tentative D gene TRBD1 over 5 matching bases. CDR3 region: CATIRAASSYNEQFF. The DNA sequence is as follows: TGTGCCACCATCAGGGCTGCCAGCTCCTACAATGAGCAGTTCTTC.